The entry below gives a single TCR beta chain sequence along with its context. Antigen specificity is unknown. These data are taken from a study of Ad26.COV2.S vaccination and SARS-CoV-2 variants. As for the study in general: Into the muscle, Ad26.COV2.S was dosed once or twice, 56 days apart.

Overall study results and limits: There was reportedly substantial breadth in spike-specific CD8+ and CD4+ T cell responses after vaccination. Similar non-spike TCR breadth was observed in recipients of vaccine and of placebo.

Germline assignment: CDR1 SGHTA and CDR2 FQGNSA. The V end lost 4 bases, the J end lost 7 bases, and 17 bases lay between the germline ends. CDR3 length: 15 residues. Treatment described: over 15 received Ad26.COV2.S at low or high dose, single or two shots; 5 received placebo; per-sample allocation not given. Sampling happened 63 days after the first vaccine or placebo injection. The method was immunoSEQ multiplex PCR; TCRdb's version includes in-frame clones alone and lacks a portion of them. This sample carries about 680,000 clones, around 90% of them seen once, and the ten largest clones take over 1.3%.

The sample in question was peripheral blood, obtained in a trial of Ad26.COV2.S vaccine versus placebo. This sequence joins TRBV7-2 and TRBJ1-5, with no clear D. The receptor was derived from a person between 18 and 60 years old who received the Ad26.COV2.S COVID-19 vaccine or a placebo. CDR3 DNA: TGTGCCAGCAGCTCCGATCCGGGATTCGGGCAGCCCCAGCATTTT. The encoded protein is CASSSDPGFGQPQHF.